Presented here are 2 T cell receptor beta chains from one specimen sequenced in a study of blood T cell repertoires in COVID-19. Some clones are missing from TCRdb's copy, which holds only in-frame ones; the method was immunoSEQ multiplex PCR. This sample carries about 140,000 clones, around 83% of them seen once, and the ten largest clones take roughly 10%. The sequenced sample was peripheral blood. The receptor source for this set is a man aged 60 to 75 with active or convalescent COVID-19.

In nucleotides, the CDR3 is TGTGCCAGCAGCTTAGAAATCGACAGGGGGTACGAGCAGTACTTC. It specifies CASSLEIDRGYEQYF. The genes are TRBV11-2 and TRBJ2-7, with 9 positions matching TRBD1. CDR1 SGHAT and CDR2 FQNNGV come from the germline V gene. The CDR3 sequence is 15 residues long. V shed 0 bases, J shed 4 bases, and the junction held 4 bases outside the gene matches.

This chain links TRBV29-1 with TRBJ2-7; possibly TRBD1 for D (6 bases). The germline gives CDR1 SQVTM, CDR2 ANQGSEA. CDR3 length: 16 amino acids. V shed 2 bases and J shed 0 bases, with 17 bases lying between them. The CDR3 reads CSVECLRDTGSYEQYF. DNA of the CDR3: TGCAGCGTTGAATGTCTGAGGGACACAGGCTCCTACGAGCAGTACTTC.